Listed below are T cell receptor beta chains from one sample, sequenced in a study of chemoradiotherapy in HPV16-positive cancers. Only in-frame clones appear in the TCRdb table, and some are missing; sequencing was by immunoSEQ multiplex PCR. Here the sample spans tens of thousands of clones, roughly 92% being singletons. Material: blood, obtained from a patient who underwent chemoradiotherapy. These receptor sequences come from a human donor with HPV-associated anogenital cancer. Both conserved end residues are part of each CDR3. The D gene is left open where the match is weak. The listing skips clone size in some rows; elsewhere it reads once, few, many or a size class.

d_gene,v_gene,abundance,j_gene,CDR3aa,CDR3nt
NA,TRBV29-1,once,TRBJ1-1,CSVEAQPLNTEAFF,TGCAGCGTTGAAGCCCAGCCACTGAACACTGAAGCTTTCTTT
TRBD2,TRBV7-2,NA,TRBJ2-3,CASSSTSGTPTDTQYF,TGTGCCAGCAGCTCTACTAGCGGGACTCCAACAGATACGCAGTATTTT
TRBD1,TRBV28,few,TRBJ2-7,CASIPRGAGGRGEQYF,TGTGCCAGCATCCCCCGAGGAGCAGGGGGACGGGGAGAGCAGTACTTC
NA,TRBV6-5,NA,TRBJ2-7,CASSNPPYEQYF,TGTGCCAGCAGTAACCCGCCCTACGAGCAGTACTTC
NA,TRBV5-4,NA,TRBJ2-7,CASSSVNSYEQYF,TGTGCCAGCAGCTCGGTCAACTCCTACGAGCAGTACTTC
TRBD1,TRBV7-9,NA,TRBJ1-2,CASSLGQGAGDGYTF,TGTGCCAGCAGCTTAGGACAGGGGGCAGGAGATGGCTACACCTTC
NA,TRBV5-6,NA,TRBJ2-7,CASSLGRSYEQYF,TGTGCCAGCAGCTTGGGTCGGAGCTACGAGCAGTACTTC
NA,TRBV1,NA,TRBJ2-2,CTSSQDMFREGLTMTGELFF,TGCACCAGCAGCCAAGATATGTTTCGGGAGGGCCTAACAATGACCGGGGAGCTGTTTTTT
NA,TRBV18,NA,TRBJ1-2,CASSPRWQNGYTF,TGTGCCAGCTCACCACGTTGGCAGAATGGCTACACCTTC
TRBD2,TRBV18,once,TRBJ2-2,CASRRGAKNTGELFF,TGTGCCAGCCGGCGGGGGGCGAAGAACACCGGGGAGCTGTTTTTT
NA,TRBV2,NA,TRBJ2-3,CASMDKSRAADTQYF,TGTGCCAGCATGGACAAGTCTAGGGCCGCAGATACGCAGTATTTT
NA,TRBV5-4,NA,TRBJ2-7,CASSLALGHEQYF,TGTGCCAGCAGCTTGGCGCTCGGCCACGAGCAGTACTTC
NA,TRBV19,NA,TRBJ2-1,CASSPLGGYNEQFF,TGTGCCAGTAGCCCCTTAGGAGGTTACAATGAGCAGTTCTTC
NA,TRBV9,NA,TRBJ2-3,CASSVLTGTDTQYF,TGTGCCAGCAGCGTTCTTACAGGCACAGATACGCAGTATTTT
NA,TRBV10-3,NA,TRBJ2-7,CAISGASGPVEQYF,TGTGCCATCAGTGGTGCCTCCGGACCCGTCGAGCAGTACTTC
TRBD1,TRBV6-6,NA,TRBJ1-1,CASSPDRGRGNTEAFF,TGTGCCAGCAGTCCGGACAGGGGCAGGGGGAACACTGAAGCTTTCTTT
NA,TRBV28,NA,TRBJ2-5,CASSFSGGLRVETQYF,TGTGCCAGCAGTTTCTCGGGGGGCCTGAGGGTAGAGACCCAGTACTTC
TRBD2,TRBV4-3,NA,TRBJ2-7,CASSILAGSLYEQYF,TGCGCCAGCAGCATACTAGCGGGATCCCTTTACGAGCAGTACTTC
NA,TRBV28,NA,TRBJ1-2,CASKIPGTDYGYTF,TGTGCCAGCAAGATTCCCGGGACGGACTATGGCTACACCTTC
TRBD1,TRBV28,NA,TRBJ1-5,CASRSGRGTFGQPQHF,TGTGCCAGCAGATCGGGCAGGGGGACCTTCGGGCAGCCCCAGCATTTT
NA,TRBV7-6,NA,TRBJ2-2,CASSTDLNTGELFF,TGTGCCAGCAGCACAGACCTGAACACCGGGGAGCTGTTTTTT
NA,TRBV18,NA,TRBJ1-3,CASSPGSVSQNTIYF,TGTGCCAGCTCACCAGGCAGTGTATCACAAAACACCATATATTTT
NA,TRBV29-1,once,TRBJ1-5,CSARDNFNQPQHF,TGCAGCGCCCGGGACAACTTCAATCAGCCCCAGCATTTT
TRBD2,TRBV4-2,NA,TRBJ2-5,CASSPDFAGGPGETQYF,TGTGCCAGCAGCCCAGACTTCGCGGGAGGCCCCGGGGAGACCCAGTACTTC
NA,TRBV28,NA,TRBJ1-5,CASSPAGIGNQPQHF,TGTGCCAGCTCCCCTGCCGGGATAGGCAATCAGCCCCAGCATTTT
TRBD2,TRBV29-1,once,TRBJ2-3,CSVPTGLAGSTDTQYF,TGCAGCGTCCCCACGGGACTAGCGGGTAGCACAGATACGCAGTATTTT
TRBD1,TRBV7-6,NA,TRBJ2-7,CASSLQGSHEQYF,TGTGCCAGCAGCCTACAGGGGTCCCACGAGCAGTACTTC
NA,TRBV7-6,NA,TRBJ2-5,CASSPSHTGQETQYF,TGTGCCAGCAGCCCCTCCCACACAGGACAAGAGACCCAGTACTTC
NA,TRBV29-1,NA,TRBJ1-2,CSAPGPPSGYTF,TGCAGCGCCCCGGGGCCCCCGAGCGGCTACACCTTC
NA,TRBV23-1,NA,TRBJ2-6,CASPQSSGANVLTF,TGCGCCAGCCCGCAGAGCTCTGGGGCCAACGTCCTGACTTTC
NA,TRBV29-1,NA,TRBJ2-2,CSVAVAGGGTGELFF,TGCAGCGTAGCAGTGGCAGGGGGGGGCACCGGGGAGCTGTTTTTT
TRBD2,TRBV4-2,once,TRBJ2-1,CASSPIAGKGEQFF,TGTGCCAGCAGCCCTATAGCGGGAAAGGGTGAGCAGTTCTTC
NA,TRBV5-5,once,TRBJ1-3,CASSPLHELSGNTIYF,TGTGCCAGCAGTCCCCTACACGAGCTCTCTGGAAACACCATATATTTT
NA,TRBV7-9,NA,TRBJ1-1,CASSFPPGGGGNTEAFF,TGTGCCAGCAGCTTCCCCCCTGGGGGGGGCGGGAACACTGAAGCTTTCTTT
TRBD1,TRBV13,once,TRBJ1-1,CASSPGTGTLNTEAFF,TGTGCCAGCAGCCCCGGGACAGGGACCCTGAACACTGAAGCTTTCTTT
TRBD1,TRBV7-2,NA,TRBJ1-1,CASIQGALNTEAFF,TGTGCCAGCATCCAGGGGGCGTTAAACACTGAAGCTTTCTTT
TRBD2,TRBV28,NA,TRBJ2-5,CASSSGTSGEETQYF,TGTGCCAGCAGCTCAGGGACTAGCGGGGAAGAGACCCAGTACTTC
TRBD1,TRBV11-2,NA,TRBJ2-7,CASSLAGGPSYEQYF,TGTGCCAGCAGCTTAGCAGGGGGCCCCAGCTACGAGCAGTACTTC
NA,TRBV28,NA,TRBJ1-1,CASRLGVRRMNTEAFF,TGTGCCAGCAGGCTCGGGGTACGGAGGATGAACACTGAAGCTTTCTTT
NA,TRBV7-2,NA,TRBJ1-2,CASSPDQGHYGYTF,TGTGCCAGCAGCCCCGACCAGGGTCACTATGGCTACACCTTC
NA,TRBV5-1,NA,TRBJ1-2,CASSFGDGYGYTF,TGCGCCAGCAGCTTCGGGGACGGATATGGCTACACCTTC
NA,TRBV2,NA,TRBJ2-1,CAASWSGNEQFF,TGTGCCGCGTCCTGGTCCGGCAATGAGCAGTTCTTC
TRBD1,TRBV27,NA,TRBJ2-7,CASSPPPKDRTILSYEQYF,TGTGCCAGCAGTCCACCACCGAAGGACAGGACCATTCTCTCCTACGAGCAGTACTTC
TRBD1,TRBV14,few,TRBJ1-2,CASSPRQGYYGYTF,TGTGCCAGCAGCCCACGACAGGGGTACTATGGCTACACCTTC
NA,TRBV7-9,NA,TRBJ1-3,CASRARDLSGNTIYF,TGTGCCAGCAGGGCTCGGGACCTCTCTGGAAACACCATATATTTT